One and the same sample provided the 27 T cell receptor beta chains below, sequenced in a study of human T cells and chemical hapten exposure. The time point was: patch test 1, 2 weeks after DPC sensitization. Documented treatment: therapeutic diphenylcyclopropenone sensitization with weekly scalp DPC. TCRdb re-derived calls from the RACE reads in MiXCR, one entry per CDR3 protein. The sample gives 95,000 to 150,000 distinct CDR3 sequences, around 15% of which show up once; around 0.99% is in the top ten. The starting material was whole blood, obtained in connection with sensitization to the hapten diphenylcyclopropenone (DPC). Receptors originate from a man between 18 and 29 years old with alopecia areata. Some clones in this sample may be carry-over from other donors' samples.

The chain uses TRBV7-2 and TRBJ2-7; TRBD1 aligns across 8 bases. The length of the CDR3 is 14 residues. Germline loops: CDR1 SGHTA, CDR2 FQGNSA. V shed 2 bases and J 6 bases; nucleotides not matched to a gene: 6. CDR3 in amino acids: CASSLRQGATEQYF. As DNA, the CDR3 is TGTGCCAGCAGCTTAAGGCAGGGGGCCACCGAGCAGTACTTC. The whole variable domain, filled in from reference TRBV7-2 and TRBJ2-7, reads GAGVSQSPSNKVTEKGKDVELRCDPISGHTALYWYRQSLGQGLEFLIYFQGNSAPDKSGLPSDRFSAERTGGSVSTLTIQRTQQEDSAVYLCASSLRQGATEQYFGPGTRLTVT.

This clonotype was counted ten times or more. CDR3 region: CSVVTGSRKAQYF. CDR3 coding DNA: TGCAGCGTTGTTACAGGGTCAAGAAAGGCCCAGTACTTC. The gene calls are TRBV29-1 and TRBJ2-5, with D tentatively TRBD1 (6 bases). The germline gives CDR1 SQVTM, CDR2 ANQGSEA. The CDR3 contains 13 residues. The ends were cut back, 4 bases at V and 9 bases at J, with 18 bases in the middle.

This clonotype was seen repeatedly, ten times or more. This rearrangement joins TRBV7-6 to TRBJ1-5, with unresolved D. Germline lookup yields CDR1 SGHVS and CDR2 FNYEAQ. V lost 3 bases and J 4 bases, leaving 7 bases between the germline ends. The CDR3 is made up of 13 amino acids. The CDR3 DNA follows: TGTGCCAGCAGCTTGGAAAGAAATCAGCCCCAGCATTTT. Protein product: CASSLERNQPQHF.

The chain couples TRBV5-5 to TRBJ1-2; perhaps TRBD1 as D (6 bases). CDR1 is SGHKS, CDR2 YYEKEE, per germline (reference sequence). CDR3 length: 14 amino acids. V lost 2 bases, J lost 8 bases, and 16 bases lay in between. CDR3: CASSLAGESVGYTF. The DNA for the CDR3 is TGTGCCAGCAGCTTAGCAGGGGAGAGCGTCGGCTACACCTTC.

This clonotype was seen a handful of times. CDR3 region: CASSQEGQSAGNTEAFF. DNA of the CDR3: TGCGCCAGCAGCCAAGAGGGCCAGTCGGCAGGGAACACTGAAGCTTTCTTT. The rearrangement uses TRBV4-3 and TRBJ1-1; D ambiguous. Germline CDR1 reads LGHNA; CDR2 reads YSLEER. The V and J ends lost 0 bases and 1 base respectively, with 15 bases between them. CDR3 size: 17 residues.

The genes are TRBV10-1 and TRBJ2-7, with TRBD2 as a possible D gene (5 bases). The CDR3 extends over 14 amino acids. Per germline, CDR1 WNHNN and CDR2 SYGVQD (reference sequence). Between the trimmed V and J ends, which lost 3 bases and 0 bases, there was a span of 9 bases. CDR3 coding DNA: TGCGCCAGCAGTGACGAGGGCAGCTCCTACGAGCAGTACTTC. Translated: CASSDEGSSYEQYF.

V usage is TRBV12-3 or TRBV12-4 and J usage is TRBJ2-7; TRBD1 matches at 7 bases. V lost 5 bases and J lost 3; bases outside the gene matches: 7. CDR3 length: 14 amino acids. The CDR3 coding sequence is TGTGCCAGCAGTCGCGGACAGGCCCTCTACGAGCAGTACTTC. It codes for CASSRGQALYEQYF.

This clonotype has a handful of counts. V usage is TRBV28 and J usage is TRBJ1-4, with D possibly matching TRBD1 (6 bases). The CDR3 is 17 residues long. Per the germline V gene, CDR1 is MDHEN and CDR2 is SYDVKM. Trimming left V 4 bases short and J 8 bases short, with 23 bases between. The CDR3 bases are TGTGCCAGCAGTTCTTTCGGGACATGGGGTCCTAGGGAAAAACTGTTTTTT. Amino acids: CASSSFGTWGPREKLFF. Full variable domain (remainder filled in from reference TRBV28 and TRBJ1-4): DVKVTQSSRYLVKRTGEKVFLECVQDMDHENMFWYRQDPGLGLRLIYFSYDVKMKEKGDIPEGYSVSREKKERFSLILESASTNQTSMYLCASSSFGTWGPREKLFFGSGTQLSVL.

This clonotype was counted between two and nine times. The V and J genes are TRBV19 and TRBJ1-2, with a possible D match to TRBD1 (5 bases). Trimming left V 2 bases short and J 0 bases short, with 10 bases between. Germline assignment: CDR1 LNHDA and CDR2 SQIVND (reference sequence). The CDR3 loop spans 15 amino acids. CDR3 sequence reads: CASSIQGAANYGYTF. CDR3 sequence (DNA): TGTGCCAGTAGTATACAGGGAGCTGCTAACTATGGCTACACCTTC.

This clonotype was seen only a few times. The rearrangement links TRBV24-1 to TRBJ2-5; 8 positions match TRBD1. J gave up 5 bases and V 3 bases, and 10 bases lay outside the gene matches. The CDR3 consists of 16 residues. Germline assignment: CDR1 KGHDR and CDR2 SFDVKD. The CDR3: CATSDSGQGRDETQYF. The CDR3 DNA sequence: TGTGCCACCAGTGATAGTGGACAGGGAAGGGATGAGACCCAGTACTTC.

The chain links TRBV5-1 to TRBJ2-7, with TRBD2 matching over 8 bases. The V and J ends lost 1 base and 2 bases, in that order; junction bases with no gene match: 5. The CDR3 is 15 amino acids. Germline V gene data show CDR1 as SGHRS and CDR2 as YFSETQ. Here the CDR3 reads CASSLSAGAAYEQYV. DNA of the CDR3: TGCGCCAGCAGCTTGTCAGCGGGGGCGGCCTACGAGCAGTACGTC.

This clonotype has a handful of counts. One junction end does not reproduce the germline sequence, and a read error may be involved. The CDR3 region is CVSSLGQGSGYSYNEQFF. CDR3 sequence (DNA): TGTGTCAGCAGCTTAGGACAGGGTAGCGGCTACTCCTACAATGAGCAGTTCTTC. This chain connects TRBV7-7 to TRBJ2-1, with 8 bases matching TRBD1. The CDR3 has 18 residues. Germline V lookup: CDR1 SSHAT, CDR2 FNYEAQ (reference sequence).

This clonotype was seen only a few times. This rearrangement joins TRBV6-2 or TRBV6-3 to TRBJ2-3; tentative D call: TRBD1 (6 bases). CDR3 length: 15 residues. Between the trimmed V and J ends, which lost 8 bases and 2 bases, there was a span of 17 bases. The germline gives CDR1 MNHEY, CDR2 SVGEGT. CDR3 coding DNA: TGTGCCAGCGAGGCACAGGGCAGACACACAGATACGCAGTATTTT. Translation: CASEAQGRHTDTQYF.

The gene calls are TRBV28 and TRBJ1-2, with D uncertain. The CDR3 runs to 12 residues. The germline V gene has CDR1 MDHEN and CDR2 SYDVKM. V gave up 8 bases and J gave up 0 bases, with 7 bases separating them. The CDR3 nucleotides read TGTGCCAGCTTGGCAGCTAACTATGGCTACACCTTC. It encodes CASLAANYGYTF.

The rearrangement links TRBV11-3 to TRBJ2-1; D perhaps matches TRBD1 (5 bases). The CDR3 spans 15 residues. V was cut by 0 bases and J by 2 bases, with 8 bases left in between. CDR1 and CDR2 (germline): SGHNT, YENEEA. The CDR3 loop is CASSLEAGPYNEQFF. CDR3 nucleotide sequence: TGTGCCAGCAGCTTAGAGGCAGGGCCCTACAATGAGCAGTTCTTC.

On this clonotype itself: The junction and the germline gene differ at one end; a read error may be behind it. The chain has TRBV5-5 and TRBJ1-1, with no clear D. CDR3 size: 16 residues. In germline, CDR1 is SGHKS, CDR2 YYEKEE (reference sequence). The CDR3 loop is CAGSPGPLRADTEAFF. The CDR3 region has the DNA TGTGCCGGCAGCCCAGGACCTTTGAGGGCGGACACTGAAGCTTTCTTT. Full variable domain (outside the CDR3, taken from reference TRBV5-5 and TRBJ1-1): DAGVTQSPTHLIKTRGQQVTLRCSPISGHKSVSWYQQVLGQGPQFIFQYYEKEERGRGNFPDRFSARQFPNYSSELNVNALLLGDSALYLCAGSPGPLRADTEAFFGQGTRLTVV.

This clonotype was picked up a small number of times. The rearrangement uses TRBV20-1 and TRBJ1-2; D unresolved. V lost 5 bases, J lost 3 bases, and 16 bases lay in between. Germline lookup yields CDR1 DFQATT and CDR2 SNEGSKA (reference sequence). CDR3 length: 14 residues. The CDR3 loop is CSAADGSLYYGYTF. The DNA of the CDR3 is TGCAGTGCTGCGGACGGAAGCTTATACTATGGCTACACCTTC.

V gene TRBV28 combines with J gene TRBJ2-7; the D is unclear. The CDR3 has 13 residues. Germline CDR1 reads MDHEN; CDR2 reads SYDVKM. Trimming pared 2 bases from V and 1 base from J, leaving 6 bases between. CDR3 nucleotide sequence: TGTGCCAGCAGTTTACGCGGATCCTACGAGCAGTACTTC. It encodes CASSLRGSYEQYF.

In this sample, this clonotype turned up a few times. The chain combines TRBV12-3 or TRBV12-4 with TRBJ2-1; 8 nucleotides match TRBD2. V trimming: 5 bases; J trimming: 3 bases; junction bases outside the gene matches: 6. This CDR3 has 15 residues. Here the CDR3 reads CASSPGGGLYNEQFF. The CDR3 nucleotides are TGTGCCAGCAGTCCCGGGGGGGGGCTCTACAATGAGCAGTTCTTC.

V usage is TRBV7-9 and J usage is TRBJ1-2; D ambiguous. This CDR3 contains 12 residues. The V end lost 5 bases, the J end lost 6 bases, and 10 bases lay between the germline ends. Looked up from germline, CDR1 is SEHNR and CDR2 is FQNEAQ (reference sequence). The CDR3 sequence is CASSPFSDGYTF. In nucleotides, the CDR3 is TGTGCCAGCAGCCCCTTTTCAGATGGCTACACCTTC.

The CDR3 DNA follows: TGTGCCAGCGGTGGGCGGGGGAGCTCCTACAATGAGCAGTTCTTC. Residues: CASGGRGSSYNEQFF. The chain joins TRBV7-2 to TRBJ2-1, with 7 positions matching TRBD2. The V gene's germline CDR1 is SGHTA and CDR2 FQGNSA. V lost 8 bases, J lost 0 bases, and 7 bases stayed unmatched. The length of the CDR3 is 15 residues.

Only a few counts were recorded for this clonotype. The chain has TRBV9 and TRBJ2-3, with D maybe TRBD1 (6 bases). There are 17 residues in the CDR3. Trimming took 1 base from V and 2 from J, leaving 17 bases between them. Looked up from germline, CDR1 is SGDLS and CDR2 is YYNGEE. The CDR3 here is CASSVQTGRSSTDTQYF. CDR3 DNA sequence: TGTGCCAGCAGCGTACAGACAGGCCGCTCCTCCACAGATACGCAGTATTTT.

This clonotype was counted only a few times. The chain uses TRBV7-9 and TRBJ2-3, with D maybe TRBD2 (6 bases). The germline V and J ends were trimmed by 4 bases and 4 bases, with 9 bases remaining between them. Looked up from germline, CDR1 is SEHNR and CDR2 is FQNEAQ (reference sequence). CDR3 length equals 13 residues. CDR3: CASSSGTPDTQYF. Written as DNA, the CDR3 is TGTGCCAGCAGCTCGGGGACTCCAGATACGCAGTATTTT.

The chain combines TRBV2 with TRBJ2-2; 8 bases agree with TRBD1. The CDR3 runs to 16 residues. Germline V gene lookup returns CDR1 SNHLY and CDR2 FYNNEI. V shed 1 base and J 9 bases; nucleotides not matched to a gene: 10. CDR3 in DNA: TGTGCCAGCAGTGAAGTGTGGACAGGGTCGACCAGGGAGCTGTTTTTT. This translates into CASSEVWTGSTRELFF.

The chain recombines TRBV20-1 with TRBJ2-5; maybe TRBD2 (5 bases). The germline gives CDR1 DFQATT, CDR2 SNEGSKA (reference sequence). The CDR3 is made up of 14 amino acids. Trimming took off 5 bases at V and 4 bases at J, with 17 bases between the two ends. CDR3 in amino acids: CSAPRPTSRETQYF. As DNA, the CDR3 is TGCAGTGCTCCAAGGCCCACTAGTCGAGAGACCCAGTACTTC.

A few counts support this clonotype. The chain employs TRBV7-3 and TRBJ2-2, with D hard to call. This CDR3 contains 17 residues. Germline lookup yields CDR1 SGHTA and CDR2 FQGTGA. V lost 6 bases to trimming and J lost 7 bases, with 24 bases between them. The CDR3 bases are TGTGCCAGCAGAGAAGGCCCCGGCAGAACCAACGGCGGGGAGCTGTTTTTT. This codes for CASREGPGRTNGGELFF.

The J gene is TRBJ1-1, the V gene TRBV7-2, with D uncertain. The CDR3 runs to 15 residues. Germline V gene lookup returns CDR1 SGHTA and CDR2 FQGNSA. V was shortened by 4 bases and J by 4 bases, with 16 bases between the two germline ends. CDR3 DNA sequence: TGTGCCAGCAGCTCCTCTCACGTGACGGCCACTGAAGCTTTCTTT. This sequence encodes CASSSSHVTATEAFF. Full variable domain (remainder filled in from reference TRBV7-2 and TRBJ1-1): GAGVSQSPSNKVTEKGKDVELRCDPISGHTALYWYRQSLGQGLEFLIYFQGNSAPDKSGLPSDRFSAERTGGSVSTLTIQRTQQEDSAVYLCASSSSHVTATEAFFGQGTRLTVV.